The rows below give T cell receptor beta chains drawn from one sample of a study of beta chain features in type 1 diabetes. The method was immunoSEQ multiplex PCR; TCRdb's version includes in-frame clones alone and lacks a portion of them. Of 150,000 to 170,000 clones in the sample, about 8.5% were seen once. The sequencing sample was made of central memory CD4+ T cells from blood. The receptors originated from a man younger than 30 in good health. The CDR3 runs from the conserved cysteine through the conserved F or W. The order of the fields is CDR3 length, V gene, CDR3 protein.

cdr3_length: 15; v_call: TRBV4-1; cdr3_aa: CASSPLRGSYNEQFF
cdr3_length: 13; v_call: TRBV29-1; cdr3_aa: CSVSDRGAYEQYF
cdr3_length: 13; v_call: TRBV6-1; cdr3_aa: CARSSSVNYGYTF
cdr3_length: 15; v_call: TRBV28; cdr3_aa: CASSSSATGFQPQHF
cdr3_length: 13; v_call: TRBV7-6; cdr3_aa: CASSIGTSREQYF
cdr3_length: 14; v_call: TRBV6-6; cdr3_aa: CASRDRGAATEAFF
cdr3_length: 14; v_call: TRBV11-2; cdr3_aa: CASSLGGSAGELFF
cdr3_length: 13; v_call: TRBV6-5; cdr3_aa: CASTEDRGNEQFF
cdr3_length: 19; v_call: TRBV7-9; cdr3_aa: CASSLRGRVTINPYNEQFF
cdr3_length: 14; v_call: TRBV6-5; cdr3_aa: CASSETLAKNIQYF
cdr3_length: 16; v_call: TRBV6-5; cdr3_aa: CASSSPGQSGANVLTF
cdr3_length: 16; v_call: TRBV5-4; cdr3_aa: CASSPVGTGTTDTQYF
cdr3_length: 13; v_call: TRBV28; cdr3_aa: CASRQGNNQPQHF